Listed here is a single T cell receptor beta chain. Its antigen remains unknown. The data were taken from a study of T cells in Graves' hyperthyroidism and ophthalmopathy. CDR3 length: 13 residues. Per germline, CDR1 MNHEY and CDR2 SVGEGT. V dropped 2 bases and J dropped 5 bases, with 8 bases sitting between them. Patients with ophthalmopathy all had a Clinical Activity Score of at least 3, a NOSPECS grade of at least 4 and duration under 3 months. General observations from the study: In blood, most of the thyroid clonotypes expanded above 0.001 were also present.

Amplified TCR beta CDR3 regions derived from RNA transcripts. A first-round RT-PCR of the TCR CDR3 used the HTBI primer set. MiXCR was run by TCRdb on the multiplex PCR reads, yielding one entry per CDR3 protein. The sample has over 500,000 distinct CDR3 sequences; around 15% are singletons. The receptor comes from a woman aged 30 to 39 with Graves' ophthalmopathy. Sequencing input: blood. J is TRBJ2-3 and V is TRBV6-2 or TRBV6-3; D is perhaps TRBD1 or TRBD2 (5 bases each). This CDR3 is CASSYRDRDTQYF. In nucleotides, the CDR3 is TGTGCCAGCAGTTACCGGGACCGAGATACGCAGTATTTT.